This is a list of T cell receptor beta chains from one sample in a study of response to subunit inactivated influenza vaccine. TCRdb fed the RT-PCR reads into MiXCR, producing one record per CDR3 protein. The repertoire includes a few hundred thousand distinct CDR3 sequences, around a fifth of them detected once, and about 9.4% sits in the top ten. Source: PBMCs from blood, taken about 19 months after vaccination. These receptors originate from a man aged 50 to 75 who received an inactivated influenza vaccine. CDR3s include the opening cysteine and the closing phenylalanine or tryptophan. D genes are given only for firm matches. The size field is filled for only some rows; it gives once, few, many or a size class.

J	D	size	V	CDR3	DNA
TRBJ2-3	NA	few	TRBV29-1	CSVAAQATDTQYF	TGCAGCGTTGCTGCGCAGGCTACAGATACGCAGTATTTT
TRBJ2-5	TRBD2	NA	TRBV20-1	CSAKTSGDFGETQYF	TGCAGTGCCAAGACTAGCGGGGACTTCGGGGAGACCCAGTACTTC
TRBJ2-5	TRBD2	many	TRBV4-1	CASSQIVAGLSVGVQYF	TGCGCCAGCAGCCAGATAGTAGCGGGGTTAAGTGTAGGGGTCCAGTACTTC
TRBJ2-1	NA	NA	TRBV11-2	CASSTDGNSYNEQFF	TGTGCCAGCAGCACAGACGGTAACTCCTACAATGAGCAGTTCTTC
TRBJ2-3	TRBD2	few	TRBV23-1	CASSPETSERADTQYF	TGCGCCAGCAGTCCCGAGACTAGCGAAAGGGCAGATACGCAGTATTTT
TRBJ1-2	NA	many	TRBV12-3/TRBV12-4	CASSLEGTAYGYTF	TGTGCCAGCAGTTTAGAGGGGACGGCTTATGGCTACACCTTC
TRBJ1-2	NA	few	TRBV2	CASTVGGNYGYTF	TGTGCCAGCACTGTTGGGGGTAACTATGGCTACACCTTC
TRBJ2-3	NA	few	TRBV21-1	CASSKDRAQGAPDTQYF	TGTGCCAGCAGCAAAGATAGGGCCCAGGGGGCCCCAGATACGCAGTATTTT
TRBJ1-4	NA	many	TRBV4-2	CASSQDRGEKLFF	TGTGCCAGCAGCCAAGACAGGGGTGAAAAACTGTTTTTT
TRBJ2-1	TRBD2	few	TRBV28	CASSPRTSGISEQFF	TGTGCCAGCAGTCCCAGGACTAGCGGGATTTCTGAGCAGTTCTTC
TRBJ1-5	NA	few	TRBV18	CASSPSRERPQHF	TGTGCCAGCTCTCCCTCCCGGGAGCGGCCCCAGCATTTT
TRBJ2-7	NA	few	TRBV12-3/TRBV12-4	CASSLLGSSYEQYF	TGTGCCAGCAGTTTGTTGGGGAGCTCCTACGAGCAGTACTTC
TRBJ2-2	NA	NA	TRBV20-1	CSAYPANANTGELFF	TGCAGTGCTTATCCAGCTAACGCGAACACCGGGGAGCTGTTTTTT
TRBJ2-1	TRBD1	NA	TRBV24-1	CATSDPQGAKMDEQFF	TGTGCCACCAGTGATCCTCAGGGGGCGAAGATGGATGAGCAGTTCTTC
TRBJ1-1	NA	NA	TRBV5-8	CASSLSRRARGLTEAFF	TGTGCCAGCAGCTTGTCGAGAAGGGCCAGGGGACTTACTGAAGCTTTCTTT
TRBJ1-5	TRBD1	NA	TRBV6-2/TRBV6-3	CASSSTGAQPQHF	TGTGCCAGCAGCTCCACAGGGGCCCAGCCCCAGCATTTT
TRBJ2-1	TRBD2	NA	TRBV29-1	CSTRTSGYNEQFF	TGCAGCACCCGGACTAGCGGCTACAATGAGCAGTTCTTC
TRBJ2-1	NA	NA	TRBV7-2	CASSLEGGIPGEQFF	TGTGCCAGCAGCTTAGAAGGCGGGATCCCGGGCGAGCAGTTCTTC
TRBJ1-2	NA	few	TRBV29-1	CSVGDGYGYTF	TGCAGCGTTGGGGACGGCTATGGCTACACCTTC
TRBJ2-1	NA	few	TRBV20-1	CSAPSGLAAYNEQFF	TGCAGTGCTCCTTCGGGGCTAGCCGCATACAATGAGCAGTTCTTC
TRBJ1-2	TRBD1	many	TRBV10-3	CAISGGQGAYGYTF	TGTGCCATCAGTGGTGGACAGGGAGCCTATGGCTACACCTTC
TRBJ1-4	NA	many	TRBV6-2/TRBV6-3	CASTLHRGSTNEKLFF	TGTGCCAGCACCCTACACCGGGGTTCGACTAATGAAAAACTGTTTTTT